These 11 T cell receptor beta chains share one sample of origin, sequenced in a study of blood T cell repertoires in COVID-19. Sequencing was performed with immunoSEQ multiplex PCR; in TCRdb, only in-frame clones are kept and a portion is missing. The sample lists some 170,000 clones, roughly four fifths seen once, with roughly 11% in the top ten. Material: peripheral blood. These receptors were obtained from a man in his 60s with active or convalescent COVID-19.

This clone was seen once. The chain carries TRBV4-1 and TRBJ2-1, with TRBD1 matching over 11 bases. Per germline, CDR1 MGHRA and CDR2 YSYEKL. This CDR3 contains 15 residues. Unmatched junction bases numbered 10, after V lost 11 bases and J lost 4 bases. The chain's CDR3 is CASSTGTGGYNEQFF. The CDR3 coding sequence is TGCGCCTCCTCTACCGGGACAGGGGGGTACAATGAGCAGTTCTTC.

This sequence joins TRBV11-1 and TRBJ1-2, with 7 bases aligning to TRBD1. This CDR3 has 14 residues. V lost 5 bases, J lost 4 bases, and 7 bases stayed unmatched. Germline assignment: CDR1 SGHAT and CDR2 FQDESV (reference sequence). The CDR3 nucleotides read TGTGCCAGCAGCCTGACAGGGTACAGCTATGGCTACACCTTC. Its protein product is CASSLTGYSYGYTF.

The chain couples TRBV5-1 to TRBJ2-7, with 9 bases fitting TRBD2. Germline V lookup: CDR1 SGHRS, CDR2 YFSETQ. The CDR3 is made up of 14 amino acids. V was pared by 2 bases and J by 1 base, with 1 base of the junction left unmatched. The CDR3 coding sequence is TGCGCCAGCAGCTTAACTAGCGGGTCCTACGAGCAGTACTTC. Protein product: CASSLTSGSYEQYF.

The CDR3 sequence is CAISDLGQGGSEQYF. CDR3 DNA: TGTGCCATCAGTGACCTCGGACAGGGAGGCTCCGAGCAGTACTTC. The chain couples TRBV10-3 to TRBJ2-7, with 8 nucleotides matching TRBD1. Germline CDR1 is ENHRY and CDR2 is SYGVKD. V shed 3 bases, J shed 6 bases, and the junction held 10 bases outside the gene matches. This CDR3 comprises 15 residues.

The chain carries TRBV7-9 and TRBJ2-1; D gene unclear. CDR1 is SEHNR, CDR2 FQNEAQ, per germline (reference sequence). This CDR3 has 16 amino acids. V shed 5 bases and J shed 0 bases, with 14 bases lying between them. The CDR3 DNA reads TGTGCCAGCAGCCCCACAACACCCACCTCCTACAATGAGCAGTTCTTC. Translating gives CASSPTTPTSYNEQFF.

This chain joins TRBV5-1 and TRBJ1-3, with 8 bases matching TRBD1. V gave up 5 bases and J gave up 0 bases; unmatched junction bases: 4. Germline V gives CDR1 SGHRS, CDR2 YFSETQ. The CDR3 runs 15 residues. The DNA of the CDR3 is TGCGCCAGCAGAGCCACAGGGGGCTCTGGAAACACCATATATTTT. Protein product: CASRATGGSGNTIYF.

In this sample, this clone turned up a few times. The J gene is TRBJ2-1, the V gene TRBV7-9, with TRBD2 matching 9 bases. The germline V gene has CDR1 SEHNR and CDR2 FQNEAQ (reference sequence). This CDR3 has 16 residues. The trim removed 0 bases at V and 7 bases at J, leaving 7 bases unmatched. The CDR3 sequence is CASSLALAGSQNEQFF. The CDR3 DNA reads TGTGCCAGCAGCTTAGCGCTAGCGGGAAGTCAGAATGAGCAGTTCTTC.

V gene TRBV5-1 combines with J gene TRBJ2-5; 10 bases are shared with TRBD2. Germline CDR1 is SGHRS and CDR2 is YFSETQ. CDR3 length: 16 residues. After removal of 3 bases from V and 4 bases from J, the junction contained 9 bases not matched to a gene. The CDR3 loop is CASSSEGLAVGETQYF. CDR3 sequence (DNA): TGCGCCAGCAGCTCCGAAGGACTAGCGGTAGGAGAGACCCAGTACTTC.

The chain links TRBV5-1 to TRBJ1-3; TRBD1 agrees at 9 bases. With V trimmed by 2 bases and J by 8 bases, 2 bases remained unmatched. This CDR3 contains 13 residues. Germline loops: CDR1 SGHRS, CDR2 YFSETQ. The CDR3 nucleotides are TGCGCCAGCAGCTTACAGGGGGCAGACACCATATATTTT. Protein product: CASSLQGADTIYF.

The J gene is TRBJ1-2, the V gene TRBV6-1; TRBD1 matches at 9 bases. The CDR3 covers 18 residues. Germline CDR1 reads MNHNS; CDR2 reads SASEGT. The V gene end was trimmed by 4 bases and the J gene end by 7 bases; junction bases not matched to a gene: 19. The CDR3, as DNA: TGTGCCAGCAGTGCCCTCGATGTGGGGACAGGGTTTAAGCGTGGCTACACCTTC. This codes for CASSALDVGTGFKRGYTF.

There are a few counts of this clone. CDR3 residues: CASSPSSGGGRDTQYF. Written as DNA, the CDR3 is TGCGCCAGCAGTCCTTCTAGCGGGGGAGGGAGAGATACGCAGTATTTT. The V and J genes are TRBV10-1 and TRBJ2-3, with TRBD2 matching over 10 bases. The CDR3 extends over 16 amino acids. J gave up 5 bases and V 5 bases, and 10 bases lay outside the gene matches. Per germline, CDR1 WNHNN and CDR2 SYGVQD (reference sequence).